The entry below gives a single T cell receptor beta chain sequence along with its context. Cohorts were assigned according to the clinical history that participants reported. Germline V CDR1 and CDR2: SNHLY, FYNNEI. This CDR3 spans 13 amino acids. The ends were cut back, 6 bases at V and 12 bases at J, with 18 bases in the middle. This sample was taken from a study of blood T cell repertoires in COVID-19. Study information: Donors in the United States, Italy and Spain gave samples during acute or convalescent COVID-19. Sample material is recorded as cDNA or gDNA derived from T cells, B-cell-depleted T cells, or PBMCs.

This table comes from immunoSEQ multiplex PCR, and its TCRdb copy is limited to in-frame clones, with some not included. Of 150,000 or so clones in the sample, approximately 84% were seen once. Sequenced material: PBMCs or T cells enriched from blood (not recorded which). The rearrangement joins TRBV2 to TRBJ2-1; D might be TRBD2 (6 bases). The sequence derives from a woman aged 50 to 65 who had recovered from COVID-19. This CDR3 is CASRSSGAMAQFF. The CDR3 DNA reads as TGTGCCAGCAGAAGTAGCGGAGCAATGGCGCAGTTCTTC.